Below are 20 T cell receptor beta chains sequenced from a single sample in a study of cytomegalovirus exposure and HLA in healthy donors. PCR amplification relied on 60 Vbeta primers (plus 13 Jbeta primers). TCRdb keeps only in-frame clones here, not all; method: immunoSEQ multiplex PCR. The sample is made up of 50,000 to 70,000 clones, and the top ten hold 3.5% to 4% of it. The sample taken for sequencing was PBMCs. The receptors come from a woman younger than 35 in good health and CMV-seronegative.

This chain joins TRBV27 and TRBJ1-2, with TRBD1 identical over 8 bases. Germline V CDR1 and CDR2: MNHEY, SMNVEV (reference sequence). The J segment lost 4 bases and the V segment lost 5 bases, leaving 6 bases of the junction unmatched. This CDR3 is built from 14 residues. CDR3 sequence reads: CASSPRQGLYGYTF. CDR3 nucleotides: TGTGCCAGCAGTCCCCGACAGGGGCTCTATGGCTACACCTTC.

The chain uses TRBV5-4 and TRBJ2-7, with 9 bases lining up with TRBD2. The V gene end was trimmed by 3 bases and the J gene end by 3 bases; junction bases not matched to a gene: 4. This CDR3 has 14 residues. Germline V gives CDR1 SGHNT, CDR2 YYREEE (reference sequence). CDR3 region: CASSSAGGDYEQYF. The CDR3 nucleotides are TGTGCCAGCAGCTCGGCGGGGGGGGACTACGAGCAGTACTTC.

The gene calls are TRBV13 and TRBJ2-1, with TRBD1 matching over 7 bases. There are 13 residues in the CDR3. Germline CDR1 PRHDT, CDR2 FYEKMQ (reference sequence). Losses at the gene ends were 4 bases for V and 5 bases for J; bases not matched to a gene: 2. The CDR3 sequence: CASSYGTDNEQFF. The CDR3 DNA is TGTGCCAGCAGCTACGGGACAGACAATGAGCAGTTCTTC.

The chain combines TRBV9 with TRBJ1-2; 7 bases align to TRBD1. The CDR3 length is 12 residues. Germline CDR1 and CDR2: SGDLS and YYNGEE. Germline trimming cut 3 bases from V and 7 bases from J; bases unmatched to any gene: 3. The CDR3 nucleotides read TGTGCCAGCAGCGCGGGACAGAGTGGCTACACCTTC. This encodes CASSAGQSGYTF.

The rearrangement uses TRBV27 and TRBJ2-7; D is ambiguous. Germline loops: CDR1 MNHEY, CDR2 SMNVEV (reference sequence). CDR3 length equals 14 residues. Deletions cut 1 base from V and 2 bases from J, with 9 bases between. CDR3: CASSLLAGTYEQYF. Here the CDR3 DNA reads TGTGCCAGCAGTTTATTGGCAGGAACCTACGAGCAGTACTTC.

This rearrangement joins TRBV5-6 to TRBJ2-7; the D gene is possibly TRBD1 (6 bases). This CDR3 is 14 amino acids long. Germline loops: CDR1 SGHDT, CDR2 YYEEEE. V was pared by 4 bases and J by 2 bases, with 13 bases between. CDR3 loop: CASSPTGLTYEQYF. The CDR3, as DNA: TGTGCCAGCAGCCCCACAGGGTTAACCTACGAGCAGTACTTC.

V gene TRBV5-1 combines with J gene TRBJ1-1; D might be TRBD1 (6 bases). V shed 4 bases and J shed 0 bases, with 13 bases lying between them. The CDR3 covers 15 residues. Germline V gives CDR1 SGHRS, CDR2 YFSETQ. CDR3 nucleotide sequence: TGCGCCAGCAGCCCCCTTCCAGGGGTGAACACTGAAGCTTTCTTT. Protein product: CASSPLPGVNTEAFF.

V gene TRBV5-6 combines with J gene TRBJ2-3; D may be TRBD2 (5 bases). The germline V gene has CDR1 SGHDT and CDR2 YYEEEE. This CDR3 has 15 residues. The V gene lost 0 bases and the J gene lost 1 base, with 9 bases spanning the gap. Written as DNA, the CDR3 is TGTGCCAGCAGCTTGGACGGGGTGGGCACAGATACGCAGTATTTT. Amino acids: CASSLDGVGTDTQYF.

V usage is TRBV9 and J usage is TRBJ2-6, with a weak D call TRBD2 (6 bases). Trimming took 0 bases from V and 0 from J, leaving 13 bases between them. CDR1 and CDR2 from the germline V gene are SGDLS and YYNGEE. This CDR3 region has 18 residues. CDR3 sequence reads: CASSVGGGPYSGANVLTF. The CDR3 DNA reads as TGTGCCAGCAGCGTAGGAGGAGGGCCCTACTCTGGGGCCAACGTCCTGACTTTC.

This chain connects TRBV30 to TRBJ1-5; D is undetermined. Deletions cut 0 bases from V and 7 bases from J, with 16 bases between. CDR3 length: 15 amino acids. The germline gives CDR1 GTSNPN, CDR2 SVGIG (reference sequence). Written as DNA, the CDR3 is TGTGCCTGGAGTGTACCTCTGAGGGTAGGCCAGCCCCAGCATTTT. This sequence encodes CAWSVPLRVGQPQHF.

V gene TRBV2 combines with J gene TRBJ1-2, with 10 bases identical to TRBD1. Germline V gene sequence: CDR1 SNHLY, CDR2 FYNNEI. J was trimmed by 8 bases and V by 7 bases; bases with no gene match: 10. This CDR3 spans 14 amino acids. The CDR3 is CASNPTGGAGGYTF. The CDR3 bases are TGTGCCAGCAACCCGACAGGGGGCGCGGGGGGCTACACCTTC.

This chain joins TRBV5-1 and TRBJ2-7; D uncertain. This CDR3 has 13 residues. The germline V gene has CDR1 SGHRS and CDR2 YFSETQ. The V and J ends lost 2 bases and 3 bases respectively, with 9 bases between them. CDR3 residues: CASSLNSYYEQYF. Written as DNA, the CDR3 is TGCGCCAGCAGCTTAAACAGCTACTACGAGCAGTACTTC.

V and J are TRBV29-1 and TRBJ2-7, with 7 bases aligning to TRBD1. Looked up from germline, CDR1 is SQVTM and CDR2 is ANQGSEA. CDR3 length: 15 residues. V lost 6 bases to trimming and J lost 6 bases; unmatched junction nucleotides: 17. In DNA form, the CDR3 reads TGCAGCGTATTGTTTGGAGAGACAGGGAAGGTCGAGCAGTACTTC. Translating gives CSVLFGETGKVEQYF.

Here the CDR3 reads CASSIARDIGTEAFF. CDR3 DNA sequence: TGTGCCAGCTCTATTGCCCGGGACATTGGCACTGAAGCTTTCTTT. The chain has TRBV18 and TRBJ1-1, with D tentatively TRBD1 (6 bases). V dropped 6 bases and J dropped 4 bases, with 18 bases sitting between them. This CDR3 has 15 residues. CDR1 is KGHSH and CDR2 is LQKENI in the germline V gene.

V usage is TRBV9 and J usage is TRBJ1-2; no clear D. Trimming took off 3 bases at V and 8 bases at J, with 11 bases between the two ends. This CDR3 region has 12 residues. Germline CDR1 and CDR2: SGDLS and YYNGEE. The CDR3 DNA sequence: TGTGCCAGCAGCGCATCTTTCGGGGGCTACACCTTC. Translation gives CASSASFGGYTF.

The chain has TRBV9 and TRBJ1-2, with TRBD1 matching over 7 bases. CDR3 length equals 12 residues. The V segment lost 6 bases and the J segment 6 bases; nucleotides outside the gene matches: 5. Germline V gene lookup returns CDR1 SGDLS and CDR2 YYNGEE. CDR3 loop: CASTDQGDGYTF. The CDR3 DNA reads as TGTGCCAGCACCGACCAGGGGGATGGCTACACCTTC. Supplemented by reference TRBV9 and TRBJ1-2, the full variable domain reads DSGVTQTPKHLITATGQRVTLRCSPRSGDLSVYWYQQSLDQGLQFLIQYYNGEERAKGNILERFSAQQFPDLHSELNLSSLELGDSALYFCASTDQGDGYTFGSGTRLTVV.

The gene calls are TRBV4-2 and TRBJ2-7; the match to TRBD2 covers 10 bases. V shed 0 bases and J 9 bases; nucleotides not matched to a gene: 14. This CDR3 is 17 amino acids long. Looked up from germline, CDR1 is LGHNA and CDR2 is YNFKEQ. The CDR3 region has the DNA TGTGCCAGCAGCCAAGACCGTCTCAGGACTAGCGGTACGAGGCAGTACTTC. Translation gives CASSQDRLRTSGTRQYF.

This chain uses TRBV2 with TRBJ1-1; no definite D call. V lost 7 bases and J 3 bases, leaving 12 bases between the germline ends. This CDR3 has 13 residues. Germline lookup yields CDR1 SNHLY and CDR2 FYNNEI. CDR3 residues: CASTWSGDTEAFF. CDR3 in DNA: TGTGCCAGCACCTGGTCGGGTGACACTGAAGCTTTCTTT.

The CDR3 reads CASSELGQYNQPQHF. The CDR3 nucleotides are TGTGCCAGCAGTGAATTGGGACAGTACAATCAGCCCCAGCATTTT. The chain uses TRBV6-1 and TRBJ1-5, with 7 bases lining up with TRBD1. Germline V lookup: CDR1 MNHNS, CDR2 SASEGT. The junction had 4 bases not matched to a gene; V was cut back by 2 bases and J by 3 bases. This CDR3 spans 15 amino acids.

Turning to this clone: Without the conserved terminal phenylalanine or tryptophan, this CDR3 likely stems from a read error. The limits of the CDR3 on the DNA are not certain, so only TCRdb's listed CDR3 is given. This sequence joins TRBV5-3 and TRBJ1-5; the DNA was not used to check the table's D call, TRBD1. TRBV5-3 counts as an open reading frame of uncertain function. Counting both end residues, the CDR3 totals 12 amino acids. CDR3 in amino acids: CARSRPGIISSH.